This TCR beta chain was recorded in a study of T-cell reconstitution after alpha-beta-depleted transplantation in children. This clonotype appeared a few times. Unique molecular identifiers were used in preparing the TCRbeta library. TCRdb reprocessed the PCR reads via MiXCR and lists one record per CDR3 protein. The sample yields about 370,000 distinct CDR3 sequences, about a fifth seen once. Material: PBMCs from the stem cell graft donor, obtained from the stem cell graft. The clonotype was recovered from a human donor who donated a stem cell graft to a child with acute myeloid leukemia.

CDR3 bases: TGTGCCAGCAGAAACAGGGACCTATACAATGAGCAGTTCTTC. Translated: CASRNRDLYNEQFF. This sequence joins TRBV5-6 and TRBJ2-1, with D perhaps TRBD1 (6 bases). CDR1 SGHDT and CDR2 YYEEEE come from the germline V gene. The CDR3 has 14 residues. V lost 5 bases and J lost 4, with 13 bases in between.